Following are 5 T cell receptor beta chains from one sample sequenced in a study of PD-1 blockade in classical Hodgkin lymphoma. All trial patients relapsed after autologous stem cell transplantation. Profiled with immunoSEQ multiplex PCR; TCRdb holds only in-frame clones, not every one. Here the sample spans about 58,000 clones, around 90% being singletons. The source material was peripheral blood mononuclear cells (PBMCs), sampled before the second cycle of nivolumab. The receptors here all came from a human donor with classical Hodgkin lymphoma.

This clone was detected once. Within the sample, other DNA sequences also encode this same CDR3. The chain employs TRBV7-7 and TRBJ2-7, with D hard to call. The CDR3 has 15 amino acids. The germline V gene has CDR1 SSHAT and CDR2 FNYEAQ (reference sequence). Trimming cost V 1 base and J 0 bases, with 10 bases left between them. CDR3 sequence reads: CASSLGAGPSYEQYF. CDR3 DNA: TGTGCCAGCAGCTTAGGGGCAGGACCCTCCTACGAGCAGTACTTC.

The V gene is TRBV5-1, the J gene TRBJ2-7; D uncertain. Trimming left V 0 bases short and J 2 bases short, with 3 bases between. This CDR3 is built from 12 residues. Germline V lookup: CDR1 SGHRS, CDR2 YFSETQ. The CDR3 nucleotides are TGCGCCAGCAGCTTGGGAGCCTACGAGCAGTACTTC. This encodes CASSLGAYEQYF.

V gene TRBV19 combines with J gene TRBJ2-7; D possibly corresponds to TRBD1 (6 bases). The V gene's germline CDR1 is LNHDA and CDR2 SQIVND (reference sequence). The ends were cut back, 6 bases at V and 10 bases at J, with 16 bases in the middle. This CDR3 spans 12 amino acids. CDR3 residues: CASSYSGEAQYF. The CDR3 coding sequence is TGTGCCAGTAGCTACTCAGGGGAAGCCCAGTACTTC.

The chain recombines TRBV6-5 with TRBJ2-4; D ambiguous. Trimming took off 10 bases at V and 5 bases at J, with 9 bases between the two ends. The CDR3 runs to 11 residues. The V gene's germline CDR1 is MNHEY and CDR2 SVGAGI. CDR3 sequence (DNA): TGTGCCACCGGACGGGAAAACATTCAGTACTTC. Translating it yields CATGRENIQYF.

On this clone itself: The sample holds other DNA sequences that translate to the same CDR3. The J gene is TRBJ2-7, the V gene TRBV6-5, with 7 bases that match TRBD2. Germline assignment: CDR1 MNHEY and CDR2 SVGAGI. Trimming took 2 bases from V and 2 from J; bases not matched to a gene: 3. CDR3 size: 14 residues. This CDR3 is CASSYGGRAYEQYF. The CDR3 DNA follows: TGTGCCAGCAGTTACGGCGGGAGAGCCTACGAGCAGTACTTC.